This T cell receptor beta chain is drawn from a study of T cells in Graves' hyperthyroidism and ophthalmopathy. RNA transcripts provided the source from which TCR beta CDR3 regions were amplified. The HTBI primer set drove a first-round RT-PCR of the TCR CDR3. TCRdb reprocessed the multiplex PCR reads with MiXCR, giving one entry per CDR3 protein. This sample has hundreds of thousands of distinct CDR3 sequences, with 46% found just once. CDR3 length: 16 residues. Germline CDR1 reads SEHNR; CDR2 reads FQNEAQ (reference sequence). J was trimmed by 4 bases and V by 2 bases; bases with no gene match: 11. Each diagnosis was grounded in clinical symptoms, serum thyroxine and TRAb, thyroid ultrasound, and orbital computed tomography.

The material sequenced was peripheral blood or thyroid tissue (not recorded which). The rearrangement joins TRBV7-9 to TRBJ2-7; 7 bases agree with TRBD2. This TCR came from a woman aged 18-29 years with Graves' hyperthyroidism. The CDR3 here is CASSLMGRETGYEQYF. The CDR3 coding sequence is TGTGCCAGCAGCTTAATGGGGCGGGAGACGGGTTACGAGCAGTACTTC. Filled out from reference TRBV7-9 and TRBJ2-7, the complete variable domain reads DTGVSQNPRHKITKRGQNVTFRCDPISEHNRLYWYRQTLGQGPEFLTYFQNEAQLEKSRLLSDRFSAERPKGSFSTLEIQRTEQGDSAMYLCASSLMGRETGYEQYFGPGTRLTVT.